The 21 T cell receptor beta chains presented below share a single source sample, sequenced in a study of tumor-infiltrating lymphocytes in primary liver carcinoma. Co-extraction yielded RNA and DNA from around 20-30 mg of unsorted bulk tissue. TCR beta cDNA was reverse-transcribed from roughly 520 ng of total RNA. The reaction used a constant-region primer and ProtoScript II reverse transcriptase. Three nested multiplex PCR rounds, a slightly modified ARM-PCR method, built the TCR beta libraries. Investigators reported that the first two PCR rounds, at about 9 cycles each, used TRBV1-TRBV30 forward primers with a C-beta reverse primer. TCRdb recomputed calls from the multiplex PCR reads with MiXCR, one row per CDR3 protein. The sample contains about 64,000 distinct CDR3 sequences, around 64% of which appear only once. What was sequenced was liver tumor tissue from sampling region 4. As to subset: tumor region T4, right-lateral pole. These receptor sequences come from a man aged 35 to 55 with primary liver carcinoma and hepatitis B virus infection.

This clonotype was observed a few times. The chain is built from TRBV9 and TRBJ2-3; TRBD1 matches 7 bases. This CDR3 has 14 residues. Germline assignment: CDR1 SGDLS and CDR2 YYNGEE. Trimming cost V 3 bases and J 0 bases; bases outside gene matches: 1. Written as DNA, the CDR3 is TGTGCCAGCAGCGGGGACAGAAGCACAGATACGCAGTATTTT. It specifies CASSGDRSTDTQYF.

Concerning this clonotype itself: At one end, the junction sequence differs from germline, possibly due to a read error. The CDR3 loop reads CGISNRVENTPLHF. As DNA, the CDR3 is TGTGGCATCAGCAACAGGGTCGAGAATACACCCCTCCACTTT. The chain is built from TRBV10-3 and TRBJ1-6; D is possibly TRBD1 (6 bases). The CDR3 has 14 amino acids. Germline V gives CDR1 ENHRY, CDR2 SYGVKD.

The V call is TRBV10-3, the J call TRBJ1-1; D unclear. The CDR3 sequence is 13 residues long. V shed 7 bases and J shed 3 bases, with 12 bases lying between them. Germline V gene data show CDR1 as ENHRY and CDR2 as SYGVKD. In nucleotides, the CDR3 is TGTGCCATCAATGGTACAGTGGACACTGAAGCTTTCTTT. As protein: CAINGTVDTEAFF.

The chain combines TRBV5-4 with TRBJ2-1, with 7 positions matching TRBD1. The CDR3 has 15 residues. In germline, CDR1 is SGHNT, CDR2 YYREEE (reference sequence). J was trimmed by 8 bases and V by 7 bases; bases with no gene match: 15. CDR3 amino acids: CASALLGQSLDEQFF. The CDR3 DNA is TGTGCCAGCGCCTTGTTGGGACAGTCTCTCGATGAGCAGTTCTTC.

About this clonotype: A read error is possible here, since a much larger clone lies one base away. The V and J genes are TRBV29-1 and TRBJ2-7; no clear D. The CDR3 has 12 residues. CDR1 SQVTM and CDR2 ANQGSEA come from the germline V gene. V dropped 4 bases and J dropped 6 bases, with 13 bases sitting between them. This chain's CDR3 is CSVVDGPGEQYF. CDR3 nucleotide sequence: TGCAGCGTTGTGGACGGACCCGGCGAGCAGTACTTC.

Comments on this clonotype: One base separates it from a far larger clone, so it is likely a read error. The chain uses TRBV28 and TRBJ2-7; 7 bases align to TRBD1. The CDR3 consists of 13 residues. Germline CDR1 and CDR2: MDHEN and SYDVKM. CDR3 sequence: CANSPGQDYEQYF. The DNA for the CDR3 is TGTGCCAACAGTCCCGGACAGGATTACGAGCAGTACTTC.

With respect to this clonotype: At one of its ends the junction is not consistent with the germline gene, which may arise from a read error. The chain combines TRBV4-3 with TRBJ2-7; 7 nucleotides align to TRBD2. The germline V gene encodes CDR1 LGHNA and CDR2 YSLEER. The CDR3 consists of 15 residues. CDR3 amino acids: CASSQGPGGEDKQYF. DNA of the CDR3: TGCGCCAGCAGCCAAGGTCCGGGAGGAGAGGACAAGCAATACTTC.

Of note for this clonotype: One base away lies a much larger clone, so this may be a sequencing read error. The chain carries TRBV19 and TRBJ2-1; 8 positions agree with TRBD1. The J segment lost 0 bases and the V segment lost 7 bases, leaving 8 bases of the junction unmatched. This CDR3 comprises 16 residues. The germline V gene encodes CDR1 LNHDA and CDR2 SQIVND (reference sequence). CDR3 region: CASTTLGTGSYNEQFF. The CDR3 coding sequence is TGTGCCAGTACCACCCTCGGGACAGGCTCCTACAATGAGCAGTTCTTC.

Many counts were recorded for this clonotype. J is TRBJ2-3 and V is TRBV21-1; the tabulated D call, TRBD2, remains unverified against the DNA. TRBV21-1 is marked as a pseudogene. The CDR3 has 19 residues. The CDR3 spells CASSRAGGTSGRGADTQYF. CDR3 bases: TGTGCCAGCAGCCGCGCCGGGGGGACTAGCGGGAGAGGGGCAGATACGCAGTATTTT.

This clonotype has a single count. A much larger clonotype is one base distant, so this may be a read error. The chain is built from TRBV5-5 and TRBJ2-5, with D hard to call. The CDR3 has 12 amino acids. Germline V CDR1 and CDR2: SGHKS, YYEKEE (reference sequence). CDR3 in amino acids: CASGLVTETQYF. Here the CDR3 DNA reads TGTGCCAGCGGCTTGGTTACAGAGACCCAGTACTTC.

A word on this clonotype: A read error may be the cause here, since a much bigger clone is one base away. This chain links TRBV11-2 with TRBJ2-7, with a possible D match to TRBD1 (5 bases). The V gene's germline CDR1 is SGHAT and CDR2 FQNNGV. This CDR3 has 15 amino acids. Deletions cut 2 bases from V and 1 base from J, with 12 bases between. CDR3 nucleotides: TGTGCCAGCAGCTTATCGGCAGGGTTATCCTACGAGCAGTACTTC. Amino acid sequence: CASSLSAGLSYEQYF.

The gene calls are TRBV6-5 and TRBJ2-7, with D possibly matching TRBD1 (5 bases). Trimming took off 6 bases at V and 5 bases at J, with 14 bases between the two ends. Germline CDR1 is MNHEY and CDR2 is SVGAGI. The CDR3 is 13 amino acids. The CDR3 DNA is TGTGCCAGCAGGAAAGGGGTGTTGAACGAGCAGTACTTC. The encoded protein is CASRKGVLNEQYF.

This clonotype was counted at least ten times. V gene TRBV12-3 or TRBV12-4 combines with J gene TRBJ1-2; 11 bases line up with TRBD1. The trim removed 3 bases at V and 5 bases at J, leaving 5 bases unmatched. The CDR3 contains 15 residues. CDR3 region: CASSLGTGGGYGYTF. In DNA, the CDR3 is TGTGCCAGCAGTTTGGGGACAGGGGGAGGGTATGGCTACACCTTC.

Only one count was recorded for this clonotype. This sequence joins TRBV7-9 and TRBJ2-7; D is undetermined. CDR1 is SEHNR and CDR2 is FQNEAQ in the germline V gene (reference sequence). The CDR3 extends over 15 amino acids. V was trimmed by 7 bases and J by 3 bases, leaving 19 bases between them. CDR3 region: CASTWASALSYEQYF. DNA for the CDR3: TGTGCCAGCACCTGGGCAAGCGCGCTTAGCTACGAGCAGTACTTC.

As to this clonotype: Germline is not matched at one junction end, which may reflect a read error. The J gene is TRBJ1-2, the V gene TRBV7-9, with D uncertain. The CDR3 is 10 amino acids. Germline V gives CDR1 SEHNR, CDR2 FQNEAQ (reference sequence). Here the CDR3 DNA reads TGTGCCAGCAGCTTAATCGCCTCGCCCTTC. It codes for CASSLIASPF.

Notes on this clonotype: Since a much larger clone is just one base distant, this may be a read error. V and J are TRBV29-1 and TRBJ2-1, with D perhaps matching TRBD1 or TRBD2 (5 bases each). The CDR3 consists of 13 residues. Trimming took off 0 bases at V and 8 bases at J, with 11 bases between the two ends. CDR1 SQVTM and CDR2 ANQGSEA come from the germline V gene. CDR3: CSVEEGDRDEQFF. For the CDR3, the DNA is TGCAGCGTTGAAGAGGGGGATCGGGATGAGCAGTTCTTC.

This clonotype was seen ten or more times. The V and J genes are TRBV10-3 and TRBJ1-2; possible D gene TRBD1, 5 bases. Germline V gene data show CDR1 as ENHRY and CDR2 as SYGVKD. CDR3 length: 13 amino acids. V lost 6 bases and J 3 bases, leaving 11 bases between the germline ends. CDR3 bases: TGTGCCATCAGAGTCGACAGAGACTATGGCTACACCTTC. Translation gives CAIRVDRDYGYTF.

On this clonotype: The limits of the CDR3 on the DNA are not certain, so only TCRdb's listed CDR3 is given. This CDR3 is CARSQGDKNYVCTF. The gene calls are TRBV4-1 and TRBJ1-2; TRBD1, the table's D call, was not compared with the DNA. Looked up from germline, CDR1 is MGHRA and CDR2 is YSYEKL. Termini included, the CDR3 measures 14 amino acids.

The CDR3 region is CASSLPGQKNTEAFF. CDR3 bases: TGTGCCAGCAGTTTACCGGGGCAGAAGAACACTGAAGCTTTCTTT. The J gene is TRBJ1-1, the V gene TRBV28; D might be TRBD1 (5 bases). CDR1 is MDHEN, CDR2 SYDVKM, per germline. CDR3 size: 15 residues. V gave up 2 bases and J gave up 1 base, with 11 bases separating them. The full variable domain, in which reference TRBV28 and TRBJ1-1 provide the parts outside the CDR3, is DVKVTQSSRYLVKRTGEKVFLECVQDMDHENMFWYRQDPGLGLRLIYFSYDVKMKEKGDIPEGYSVSREKKERFSLILESASTNQTSMYLCASSLPGQKNTEAFFGQGTRLTVV.

This clonotype came up once. At one of its ends the junction is not consistent with the germline gene, which may arise from a read error. The chain has TRBV4-2 and TRBJ2-7, with 8 bases that match TRBD1. This CDR3 spans 15 amino acids. Germline V CDR1 and CDR2: LGHNA, YNFKEQ. DNA of the CDR3: TGTGCCAGCAGTCAAGATCGGACAGGGCCGTACGATCAGTACTTC. Translating gives CASSQDRTGPYDQYF.

Note on this clonotype: A much more abundant neighbour one base away suggests this may be a read error. The conserved final phenylalanine or tryptophan is absent from the CDR3, which likely points to a read error. This chain connects TRBV5-1 to TRBJ2-3, with D possibly TRBD1 on 8 matching bases. V lost 3 bases to trimming and J lost 5 bases, with 25 bases between them. The CDR3 sequence is 18 residues long. Looked up from germline, CDR1 is SGHRS and CDR2 is YFSETQ. CDR3 coding DNA: TGCGCCAGCAGCTACACGGGGACAGGACTAGGTGGTAGAGATACGCAGTATTTA. It codes for CASSYTGTGLGGRDTQYL.